One sample yielded the 9 T cell receptor beta chains listed below, sequenced in a study of tissue T cells after allogeneic stem cell transplantation. Time point meaning: mouse harvest day 14 after allogeneic transplant. Mouse grafts combined 10^7 T-cell-depleted bone marrow cells with 10^6 splenic CD5+ T cells. Libraries were prepared by immunoSEQ multiplex PCR; TCRdb keeps only in-frame clonotypes and omits some of them. In the table there are 5,000 or so clones, 25% to 40% of which are singletons. Sequenced material: skin. The receptors come from a female BALB/c mouse given C57BL/6 T cells with graft-versus-host disease after an allogeneic hematopoietic cell transplant.

Note on this clone: Gene names are mouse gene names. With the read ending 1 residue before the CDR3 end, the germline J gene is used to fill in that end. This chain links TRBV3 with TRBJ2-4, with 7 bases that match TRBD2. Trimming at V came to 2 bases and at J to 4 bases, leaving 3 bases not matched to a gene. The CDR3 is 14 amino acids. CDR1 SNHLY and CDR2 FYNGKV come from the germline V gene (reference sequence). The CDR3 bases that were read are TGTGCCAGCAGCTTATATACTGGGGAAAACACCTTGTAC. The encoded protein is CASSLYTGENTLY. The full CDR3 reads CASSLYTGENTLYF.

By share, this clone ranks as medium-sized. Genes and germline come from the mouse. The read stops 1 residue short of the end of the CDR3; the missing end is completed from the germline J gene. The chain joins TRBV23 to TRBJ2-7; the DNA was not used to check the table's D call, TRBD2. CDR1 is KGHTA and CDR2 is FQNQQP in the germline V gene. The CDR3 has 15 residues. The CDR3 reads CSSSQLVGVSYEQYF. Partial CDR3 DNA: TGCTCCAGCAGTCAATTGGTGGGGGTCTCCTATGAACAGTAC. Complete variable domain (other parts from reference TRBV23 and TRBJ2-7): DAAVTQKPRYLIKMKGQEAEMKCIPEKGHTAVFWYQQKQSKELKFLIYFQNQQPLDQIDMVKERFSAVCPSSSLCSLGIRTCEAEDSALYLCSSSQLVGVSYEQYFGPGTRLTVL.

About this clone: The gene names given are mouse names. With the read ending 1 residue before the CDR3 end, the germline J gene is used to fill in that end. This chain links TRBV26 with TRBJ1-1; tentative D call: TRBD1 (5 bases). The CDR3 is made up of 14 amino acids. Trimming took off 2 bases at V and 0 bases at J, with 7 bases between the two ends. Germline CDR1 KGHPV, CDR2 FQNQEV (reference sequence). The part of the CDR3 DNA that was read is TGTGCCAGCAGTCTGGGCAGGGCAAACACAGAAGTCTTC. Its protein product is CASSLGRANTEVF. The full CDR3 reads CASSLGRANTEVFF.

This clone was seen a single time. Genes and germline come from the mouse. The read finishes 1 residue shy of the CDR3 end, and the germline J gene is used to complete it. The chain carries TRBV31 and TRBJ2-4, with 8 positions matching TRBD1. Germline CDR1 is GKSSPN and CDR2 is SITVG. The CDR3 has 14 residues. V gave up 3 bases and J gave up 1 base; unmatched junction bases: 3. The chain's CDR3 is CAWRGQEGQNTLYF. Partial CDR3 DNA: TGTGCCTGGAGGGGACAGGAGGGTCAAAACACCTTGTAC.

This clone ranks as large. Here the gene names and germline are mouse. The read comes to an end 1 residue before the CDR3 does, leaving the germline J gene to fill in the end. J is TRBJ2-7 and V is TRBV12-2; TRBD2 matches at 9 bases. This CDR3 spans 13 amino acids. V was pared by 2 bases and J by 4 bases, with 2 bases of the junction left unmatched. Looked up from germline, CDR1 is SGHLS and CDR2 is HYDKME. The CDR3 sequence is CASSRDWEYEQYF. CDR3 bases read: TGTGCCAGCTCTCGGGACTGGGAGTATGAACAGTAC.

This clone was seen only a few times. The gene names here belong to mouse. Read data end 1 residue before the CDR3 end; the end is taken from the germline J gene. This sequence joins TRBV23 and TRBJ1-1; whether TRBD1, the table's D call, matches the DNA was not checked. The germline CDR1 and CDR2 sequences are KGHTA and FQNQQP. The CDR3 has 13 amino acids. The CDR3 region is CSSTYRGGTEVFF. The CDR3 bases that were read are TGCTCCAGCACTTACAGGGGGGGCACAGAAGTCTTC.

About this clone itself: Gene names follow the mouse nomenclature. The read terminates 1 residue ahead of where the CDR3 ends, so the germline J gene completes it. The chain recombines TRBV26 with TRBJ1-1; 10 positions agree with TRBD1. Germline CDR1 and CDR2: KGHPV and FQNQEV (reference sequence). J lost 4 bases, V lost 5 bases, and 4 bases had no gene match. CDR3 length: 14 amino acids. CDR3 sequence: CASSDRGRATEVFF. CDR3 DNA, as far as it was read: TGTGCCAGCAGTGACAGGGGGCGGGCCACAGAAGTCTTC.

With respect to this clone: Mouse gene names and germline throughout. The CDR3 end lies 1 residue beyond the end of the read and is filled in from the germline J gene. This chain links TRBV31 with TRBJ2-5; 7 positions agree with TRBD2. The J segment lost 2 bases and the V segment lost 3 bases, leaving 8 bases of the junction unmatched. The CDR3 has 15 residues. Germline CDR1 GKSSPN, CDR2 SITVG. The CDR3 here is CAWSPPGGVQDTQYF. The sequenced CDR3 bases are TGTGCCTGGAGCCCCCCGGGGGGGGTCCAAGACACCCAGTAC.

This clone was recorded a few times. The gene names here belong to mouse. The read is 1 residue too short to cover the CDR3 end, so that end is filled in from the germline J gene. This chain uses TRBV26 with TRBJ2-5, with 8 positions matching TRBD2. The CDR3 loop spans 14 amino acids. Germline-derived CDR1 and CDR2 are KGHPV and FQNQEV (reference sequence). V lost 3 bases to trimming and J lost 2 bases; unmatched junction nucleotides: 1. Incomplete CDR3 DNA: TGTGCCAGCAGTCTAGACTGGGGCCAAGACACCCAGTAC. It encodes CASSLDWGQDTQY. The whole CDR3 region reads CASSLDWGQDTQYF.